This T cell receptor beta chain was captured in a study of T cells in Graves' hyperthyroidism and ophthalmopathy. Study information: Peripheral blood was secured at the point of initial diagnosis, before any treatment.

There were TCR beta CDR3 regions amplified from RNA transcripts. First-round RT-PCR of the TCR CDR3 relied on the HTBI primer set. A single record per CDR3 protein comes from TCRdb applying MiXCR to the multiplex PCR reads. This table has about 300,000 distinct CDR3 sequences, roughly 19% appearing once. The sample holds many counts of this clonotype. Its antigen is unknown. This CDR3 region has 14 residues. J gave up 4 bases and V 4 bases, and 4 bases lay outside the gene matches. Germline CDR1 LGHDT, CDR2 YNNKEL (reference sequence). Notes on the study in general: Ophthalmopathy could be told apart from stable hyperthyroidism with a 13 V-J model.

The chain couples TRBV3-1 to TRBJ2-3; TRBD1 matches 8 bases. The sequencing sample was made of blood. This TCR derives from a man aged 45-60 years with Graves' ophthalmopathy. Here the CDR3 DNA reads TGTGCCAGCAGCCCCAGGACAGGGTCAGATACGCAGTATTTT. This codes for CASSPRTGSDTQYF.